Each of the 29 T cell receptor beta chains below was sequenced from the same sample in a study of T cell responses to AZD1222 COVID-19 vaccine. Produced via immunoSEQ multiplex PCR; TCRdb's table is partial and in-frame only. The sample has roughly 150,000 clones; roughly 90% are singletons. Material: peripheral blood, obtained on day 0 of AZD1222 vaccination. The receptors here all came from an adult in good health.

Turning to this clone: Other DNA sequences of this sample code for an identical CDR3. For the CDR3, the DNA is TGCGCCAGCAGCCAACAGGGAGGGAACACTGAAGCTTTCTTT. Translating gives CASSQQGGNTEAFF. The V and J genes are TRBV5-1 and TRBJ1-1, with D possibly matching TRBD1 (6 bases). The CDR3 is 14 amino acids. Trimming left V 4 bases short and J 1 base short, with 11 bases between. The germline gives CDR1 SGHRS, CDR2 YFSETQ.

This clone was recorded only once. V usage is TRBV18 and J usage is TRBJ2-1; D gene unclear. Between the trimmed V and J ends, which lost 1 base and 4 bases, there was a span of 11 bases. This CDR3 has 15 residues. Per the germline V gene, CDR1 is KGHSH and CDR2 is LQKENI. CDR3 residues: CASSPLVLSYNEQFF. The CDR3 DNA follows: TGTGCCAGCTCACCACTAGTCCTATCATACAATGAGCAGTTCTTC.

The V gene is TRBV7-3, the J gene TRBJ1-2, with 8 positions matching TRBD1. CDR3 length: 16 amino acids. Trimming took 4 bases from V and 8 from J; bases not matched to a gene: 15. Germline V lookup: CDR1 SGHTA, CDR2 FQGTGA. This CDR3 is CASSSNRPGTGGGYTF. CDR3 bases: TGTGCCAGCAGCTCAAACCGGCCCGGGACAGGAGGAGGCTACACCTTC. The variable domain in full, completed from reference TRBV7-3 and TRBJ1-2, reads GAGVSQTPSNKVTEKGKYVELRCDPISGHTALYWYRQSLGQGPEFLIYFQGTGAADDSGLPNDRFFAVRPEGSVSTLKIQRTERGDSAVYLCASSSNRPGTGGGYTFGSGTRLTVV.

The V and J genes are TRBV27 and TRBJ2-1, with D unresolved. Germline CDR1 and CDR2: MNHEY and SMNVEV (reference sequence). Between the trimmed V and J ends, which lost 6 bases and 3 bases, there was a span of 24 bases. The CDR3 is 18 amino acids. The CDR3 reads CASSLNPTVGVRYNEQFF. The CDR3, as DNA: TGTGCCAGCAGCCTCAACCCCACCGTTGGGGTCCGCTACAATGAGCAGTTCTTC.

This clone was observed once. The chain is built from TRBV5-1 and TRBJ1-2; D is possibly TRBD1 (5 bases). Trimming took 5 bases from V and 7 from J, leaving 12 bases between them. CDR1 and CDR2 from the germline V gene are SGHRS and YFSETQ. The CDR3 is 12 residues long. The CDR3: CASRRGDGGYTF. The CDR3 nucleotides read TGCGCCAGCAGACGAGGGGATGGTGGCTACACCTTC.

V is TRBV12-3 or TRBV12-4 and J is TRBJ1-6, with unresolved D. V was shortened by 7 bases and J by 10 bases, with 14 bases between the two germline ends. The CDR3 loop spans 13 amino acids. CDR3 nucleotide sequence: TGTGCCAGCAAGAGAGGGAAAGACTCACCCCTCCACTTT. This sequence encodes CASKRGKDSPLHF.

The CDR3 DNA follows: TGTGCCAGCAGCTTAGGGCCAGGGGGCGCTGGCTATGGCTACACCTTC. Its translation is CASSLGPGGAGYGYTF. The genes are TRBV7-3 and TRBJ1-2; 8 positions agree with TRBD1. The CDR3 runs to 16 residues. J lost 4 bases, V lost 2 bases, and 9 bases had no gene match. Germline V CDR1 and CDR2: SGHTA, FQGTGA.

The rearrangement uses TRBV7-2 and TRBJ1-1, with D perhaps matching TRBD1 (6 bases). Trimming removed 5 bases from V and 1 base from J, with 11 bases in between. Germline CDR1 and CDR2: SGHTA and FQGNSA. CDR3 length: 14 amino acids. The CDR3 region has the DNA TGTGCCAGCAGCGTAATGACAGGGAACACTGAAGCTTTCTTT. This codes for CASSVMTGNTEAFF.

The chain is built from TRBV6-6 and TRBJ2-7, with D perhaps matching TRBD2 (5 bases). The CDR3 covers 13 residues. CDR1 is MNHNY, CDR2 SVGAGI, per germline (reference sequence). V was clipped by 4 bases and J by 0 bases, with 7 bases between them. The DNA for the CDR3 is TGTGCCAGCAGTTCACGGGACTCCTACGAGCAGTACTTC. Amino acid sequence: CASSSRDSYEQYF.

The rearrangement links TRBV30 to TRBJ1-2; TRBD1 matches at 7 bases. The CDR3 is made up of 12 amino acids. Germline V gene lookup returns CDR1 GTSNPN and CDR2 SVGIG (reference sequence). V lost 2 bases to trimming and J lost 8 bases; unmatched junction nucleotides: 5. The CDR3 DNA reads TGTGCCTGGAGTCGAGGGGGCAGGGGCTACACCTTC. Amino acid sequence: CAWSRGGRGYTF.

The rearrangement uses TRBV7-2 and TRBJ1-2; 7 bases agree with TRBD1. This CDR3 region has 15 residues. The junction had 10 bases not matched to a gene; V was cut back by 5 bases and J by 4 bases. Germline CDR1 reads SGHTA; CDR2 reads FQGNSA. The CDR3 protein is CASSVRQGALYGYTF. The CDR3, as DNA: TGTGCCAGCAGCGTTCGACAGGGAGCCCTCTATGGCTACACCTTC.

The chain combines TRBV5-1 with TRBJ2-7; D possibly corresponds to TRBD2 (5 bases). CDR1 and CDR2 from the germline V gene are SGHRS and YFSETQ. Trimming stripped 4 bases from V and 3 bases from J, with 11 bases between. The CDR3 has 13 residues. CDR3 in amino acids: CASSPFGSYEQYF. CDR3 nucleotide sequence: TGCGCCAGCAGCCCGTTTGGGAGCTACGAGCAGTACTTC. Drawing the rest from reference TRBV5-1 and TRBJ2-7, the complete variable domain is KAGVTQTPRYLIKTRGQQVTLSCSPISGHRSVSWYQQTPGQGLQFLFEYFSETQRNKGNFPGRFSGRQFSNSRSEMNVSTLELGDSALYLCASSPFGSYEQYFGPGTRLTVT.

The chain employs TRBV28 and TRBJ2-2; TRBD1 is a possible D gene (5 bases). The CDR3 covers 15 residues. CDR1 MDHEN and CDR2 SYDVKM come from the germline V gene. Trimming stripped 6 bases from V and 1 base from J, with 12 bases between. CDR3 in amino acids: CASSHDRENTGELFF. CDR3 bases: TGTGCCAGCAGCCATGACAGAGAGAACACCGGGGAGCTGTTTTTT.

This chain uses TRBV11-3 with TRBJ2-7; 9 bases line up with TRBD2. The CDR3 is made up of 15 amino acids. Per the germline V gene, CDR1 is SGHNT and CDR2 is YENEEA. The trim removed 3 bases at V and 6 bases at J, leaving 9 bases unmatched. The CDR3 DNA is TGTGCCAGCAGCTTGGGATTAGCGGGAGTTTCCGAGCAGTACTTC. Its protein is CASSLGLAGVSEQYF.

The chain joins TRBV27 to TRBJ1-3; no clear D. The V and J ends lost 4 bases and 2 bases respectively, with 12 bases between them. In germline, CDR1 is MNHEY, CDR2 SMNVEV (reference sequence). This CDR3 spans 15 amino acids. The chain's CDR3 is CASSSLGRAGNTIYF. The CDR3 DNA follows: TGTGCCAGCAGTTCGCTAGGGCGTGCTGGAAACACCATATATTTT.

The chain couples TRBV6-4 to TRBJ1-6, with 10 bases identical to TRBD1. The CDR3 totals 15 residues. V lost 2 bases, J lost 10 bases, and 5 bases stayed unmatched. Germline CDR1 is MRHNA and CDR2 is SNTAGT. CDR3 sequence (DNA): TGTGCCAGCAGTGACGGGACAGGGGAGAAATCACCCCTCCACTTT. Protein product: CASSDGTGEKSPLHF.

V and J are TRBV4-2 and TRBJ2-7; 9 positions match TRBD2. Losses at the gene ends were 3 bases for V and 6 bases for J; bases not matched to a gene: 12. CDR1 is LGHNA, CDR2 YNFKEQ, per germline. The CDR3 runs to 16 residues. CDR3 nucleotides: TGTGCCAGCAGCCATCCGGAACGGCGGGAGGGCCGCGAGCAGTACTTC. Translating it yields CASSHPERREGREQYF.

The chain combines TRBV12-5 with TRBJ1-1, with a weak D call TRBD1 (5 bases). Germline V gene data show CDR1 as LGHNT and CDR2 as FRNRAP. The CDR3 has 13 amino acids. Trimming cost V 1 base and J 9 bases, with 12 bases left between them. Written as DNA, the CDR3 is TGTGCTAGTGGTTTGGGGGTTGGGGGGAAAGCTTTCTTT. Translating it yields CASGLGVGGKAFF.

The chain's CDR3 is CASSPPRVRYGYTF. The CDR3 nucleotides read TGTGCCAGCAGCCCCCCGAGGGTCCGCTATGGCTACACCTTC. The rearrangement joins TRBV7-2 to TRBJ1-2; no clear D gene. V dropped 5 bases and J dropped 4 bases, with 14 bases sitting between them. This CDR3 is 14 amino acids long. Germline values: CDR1 SGHTA, CDR2 FQGNSA.

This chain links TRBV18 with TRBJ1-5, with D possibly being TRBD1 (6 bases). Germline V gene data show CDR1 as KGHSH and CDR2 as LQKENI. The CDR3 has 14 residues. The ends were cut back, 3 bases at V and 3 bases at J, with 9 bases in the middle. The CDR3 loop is CASSPGASNQPQHF. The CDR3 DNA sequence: TGTGCCAGCTCACCGGGGGCATCCAATCAGCCCCAGCATTTT.

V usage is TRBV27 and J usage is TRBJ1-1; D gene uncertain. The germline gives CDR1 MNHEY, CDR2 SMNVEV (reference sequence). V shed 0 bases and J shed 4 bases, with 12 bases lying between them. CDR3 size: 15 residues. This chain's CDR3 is CASSLSSGRTTEAFF. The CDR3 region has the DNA TGTGCCAGCAGTTTATCTTCCGGGAGGACCACTGAAGCTTTCTTT.

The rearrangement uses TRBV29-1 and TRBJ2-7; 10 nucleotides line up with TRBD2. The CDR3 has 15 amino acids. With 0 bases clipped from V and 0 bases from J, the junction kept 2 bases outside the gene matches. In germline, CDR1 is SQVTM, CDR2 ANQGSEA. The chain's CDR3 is CSVEDLAGVSYEQYF. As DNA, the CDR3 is TGCAGCGTTGAAGACCTAGCGGGAGTCTCCTACGAGCAGTACTTC.

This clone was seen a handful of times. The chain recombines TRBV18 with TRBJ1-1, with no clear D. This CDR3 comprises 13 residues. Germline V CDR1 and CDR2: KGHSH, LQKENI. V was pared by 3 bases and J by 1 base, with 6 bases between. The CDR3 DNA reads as TGTGCCAGCTCACCGAGAGAGAACACTGAAGCTTTCTTT. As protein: CASSPRENTEAFF.

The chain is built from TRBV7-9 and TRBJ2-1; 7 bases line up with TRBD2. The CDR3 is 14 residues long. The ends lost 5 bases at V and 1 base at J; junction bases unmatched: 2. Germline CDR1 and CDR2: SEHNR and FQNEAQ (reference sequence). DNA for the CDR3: TGTGCCAGCAGCCCACTAGCGTCCTACAATGAGCAGTTCTTC. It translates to CASSPLASYNEQFF.

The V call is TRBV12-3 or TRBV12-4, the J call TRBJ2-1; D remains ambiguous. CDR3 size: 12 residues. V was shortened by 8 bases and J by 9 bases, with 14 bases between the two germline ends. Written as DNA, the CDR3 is TGTGCCAGCCGGACGGAACCTCCTGAGCAGTTCTTC. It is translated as CASRTEPPEQFF.

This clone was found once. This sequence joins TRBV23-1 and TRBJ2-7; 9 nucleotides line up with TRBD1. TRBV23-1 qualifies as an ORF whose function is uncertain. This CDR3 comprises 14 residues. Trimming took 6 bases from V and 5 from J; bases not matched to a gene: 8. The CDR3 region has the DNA TGCGCCAGCAGCGACAGGGGGTGTAAAAACGAGCAGTACTTC. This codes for CASSDRGCKNEQYF.

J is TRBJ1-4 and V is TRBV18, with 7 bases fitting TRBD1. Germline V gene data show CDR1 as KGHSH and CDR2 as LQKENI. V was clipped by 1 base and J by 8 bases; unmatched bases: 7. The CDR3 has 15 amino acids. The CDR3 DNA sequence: TGTGCCAGCTCACCACAGGGGGCGGACCGGGAAAAACTGTTTTTT. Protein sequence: CASSPQGADREKLFF.

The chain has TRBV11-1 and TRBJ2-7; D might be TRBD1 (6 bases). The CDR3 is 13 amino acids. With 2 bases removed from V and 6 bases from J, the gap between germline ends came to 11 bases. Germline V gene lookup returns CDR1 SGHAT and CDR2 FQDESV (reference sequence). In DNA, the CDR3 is TGTGCCAGCAGCTTAAACAGGGCCCCCGAGCAGTACTTC. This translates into CASSLNRAPEQYF.

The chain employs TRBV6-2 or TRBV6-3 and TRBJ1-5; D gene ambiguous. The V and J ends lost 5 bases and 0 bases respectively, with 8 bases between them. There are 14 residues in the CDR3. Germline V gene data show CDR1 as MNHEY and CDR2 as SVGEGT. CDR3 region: CASSPRSSNQPQHF. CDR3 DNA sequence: TGTGCCAGCAGTCCGAGGAGTAGCAATCAGCCCCAGCATTTT.